This entry concerns a single T cell receptor beta chain. This entry belongs to a study of shared T cell receptors in the human thymus. Trimming stripped 1 base from V and 0 bases from J, with 12 bases between. This CDR3 region has 16 residues. CDR1 and CDR2 (germline): SGHNT, YYREEE (reference sequence). Generated by immunoSEQ multiplex PCR, the TCRdb table keeps only in-frame clones and is missing some. The repertoire holds hundreds of thousands of clones, with 70% to 90% as singletons. This same sample was also part of a study on human thymus T cells. As reported in that work: Healthy Finnish infants undergoing corrective surgery for congenital heart defects were the donors. Thymic resections from corrective heart surgery supplied the tissue. Gene usage (both V and J) appeared biased in thymic and blood repertoires.

This TCR came from a boy less than two years old with a congenital heart defect. The J gene is TRBJ2-3, the V gene TRBV5-4, with D possibly being TRBD2 (5 bases). The specimen was thymocytes. This CDR3 is CASSLKAGFSTDTQYF. The CDR3 DNA is TGTGCCAGCAGCTTGAAGGCGGGTTTTAGCACAGATACGCAGTATTTT.